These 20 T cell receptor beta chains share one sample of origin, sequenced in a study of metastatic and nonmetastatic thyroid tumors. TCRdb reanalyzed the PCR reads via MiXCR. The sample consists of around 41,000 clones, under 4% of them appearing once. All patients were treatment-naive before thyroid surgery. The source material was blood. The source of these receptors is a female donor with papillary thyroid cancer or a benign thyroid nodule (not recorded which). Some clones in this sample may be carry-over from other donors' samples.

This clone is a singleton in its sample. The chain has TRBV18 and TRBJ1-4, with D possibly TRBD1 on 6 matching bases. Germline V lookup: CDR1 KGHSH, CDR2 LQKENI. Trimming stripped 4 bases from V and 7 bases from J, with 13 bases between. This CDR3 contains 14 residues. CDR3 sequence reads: CASSQLGGGEKLFF. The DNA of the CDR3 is TGTGCCAGCTCACAACTAGGGGGAGGTGAAAAACTGTTTTTT.

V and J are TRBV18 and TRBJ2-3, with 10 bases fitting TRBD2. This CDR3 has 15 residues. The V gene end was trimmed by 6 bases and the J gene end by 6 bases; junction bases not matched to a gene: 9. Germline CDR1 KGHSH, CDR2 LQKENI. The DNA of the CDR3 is TGTGCCAGCTCGCAACTAGCGGGAAACGCGGATACGCAGTATTTT. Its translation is CASSQLAGNADTQYF.

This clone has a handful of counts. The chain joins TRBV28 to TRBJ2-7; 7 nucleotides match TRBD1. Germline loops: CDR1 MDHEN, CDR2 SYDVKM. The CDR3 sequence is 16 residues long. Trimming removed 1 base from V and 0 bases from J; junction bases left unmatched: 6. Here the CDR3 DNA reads TGTGCCAGCAGTTTATCCGGAGACAGGGACTCCTACGAGCAGTACTTC. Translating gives CASSLSGDRDSYEQYF. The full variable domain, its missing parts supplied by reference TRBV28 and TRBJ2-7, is DVKVTQSSRYLVKRTGEKVFLECVQDMDHENMFWYRQDPGLGLRLIYFSYDVKMKEKGDIPEGYSVSREKKERFSLILESASTNQTSMYLCASSLSGDRDSYEQYFGPGTRLTVT.

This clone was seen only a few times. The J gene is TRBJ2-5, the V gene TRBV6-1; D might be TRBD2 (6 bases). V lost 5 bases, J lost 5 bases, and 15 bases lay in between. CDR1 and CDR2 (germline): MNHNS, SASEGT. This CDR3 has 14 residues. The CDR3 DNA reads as TGTGCCAGCAGTCCCGGGGGTAGCGGCGAGACCCAGTACTTC. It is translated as CASSPGGSGETQYF.

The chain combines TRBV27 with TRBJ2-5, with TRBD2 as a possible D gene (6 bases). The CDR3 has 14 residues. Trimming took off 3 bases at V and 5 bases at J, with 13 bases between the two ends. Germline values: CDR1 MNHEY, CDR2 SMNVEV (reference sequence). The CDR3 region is CASSFPGSGETQYF. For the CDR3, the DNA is TGTGCCAGCAGTTTCCCGGGGAGCGGGGAGACCCAGTACTTC.

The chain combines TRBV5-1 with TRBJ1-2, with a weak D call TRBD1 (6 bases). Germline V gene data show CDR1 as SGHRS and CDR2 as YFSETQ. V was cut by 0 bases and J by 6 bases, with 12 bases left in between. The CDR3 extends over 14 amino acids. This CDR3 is CASSLAPGVDGYTF. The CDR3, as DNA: TGCGCCAGCAGCTTGGCCCCAGGGGTCGATGGCTACACCTTC. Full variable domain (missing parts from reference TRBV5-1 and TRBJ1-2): KAGVTQTPRYLIKTRGQQVTLSCSPISGHRSVSWYQQTPGQGLQFLFEYFSETQRNKGNFPGRFSGRQFSNSRSEMNVSTLELGDSALYLCASSLAPGVDGYTFGSGTRLTVV.

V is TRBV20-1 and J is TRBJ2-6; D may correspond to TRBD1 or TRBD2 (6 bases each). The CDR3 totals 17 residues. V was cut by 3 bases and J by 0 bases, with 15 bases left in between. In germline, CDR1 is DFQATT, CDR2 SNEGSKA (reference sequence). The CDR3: CSARRGAADSGANVLTF. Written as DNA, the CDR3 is TGCAGTGCTAGGAGGGGGGCGGCTGACTCTGGGGCCAACGTCCTGACTTTC.

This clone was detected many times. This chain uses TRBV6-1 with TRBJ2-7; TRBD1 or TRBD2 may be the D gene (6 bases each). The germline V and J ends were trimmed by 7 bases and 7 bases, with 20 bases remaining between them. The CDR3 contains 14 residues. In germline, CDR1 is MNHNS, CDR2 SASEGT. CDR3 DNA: TGTGCCAGCAAAAACGCCCTTCGGGGGCAGGAGCAGTACTTC. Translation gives CASKNALRGQEQYF.

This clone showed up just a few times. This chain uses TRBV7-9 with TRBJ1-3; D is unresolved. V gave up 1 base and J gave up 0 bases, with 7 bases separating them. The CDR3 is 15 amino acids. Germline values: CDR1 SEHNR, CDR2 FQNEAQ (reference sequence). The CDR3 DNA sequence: TGTGCCAGCAGCTTAGATGGCACCTCTGGAAACACCATATATTTT. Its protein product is CASSLDGTSGNTIYF.

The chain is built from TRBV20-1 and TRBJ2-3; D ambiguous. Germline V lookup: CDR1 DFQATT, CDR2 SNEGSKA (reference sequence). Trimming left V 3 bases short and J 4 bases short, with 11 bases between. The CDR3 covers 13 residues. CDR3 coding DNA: TGCAGTGCTAGTCCGTCGGGTCCAGATACGCAGTATTTT. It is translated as CSASPSGPDTQYF.

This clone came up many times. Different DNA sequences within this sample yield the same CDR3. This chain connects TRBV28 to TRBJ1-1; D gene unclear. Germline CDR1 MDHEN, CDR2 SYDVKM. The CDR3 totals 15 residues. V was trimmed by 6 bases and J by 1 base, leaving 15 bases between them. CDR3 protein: CASSLDPPQNTEAFF. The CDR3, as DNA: TGTGCCAGCAGCCTAGATCCACCCCAGAACACTGAAGCTTTCTTT.

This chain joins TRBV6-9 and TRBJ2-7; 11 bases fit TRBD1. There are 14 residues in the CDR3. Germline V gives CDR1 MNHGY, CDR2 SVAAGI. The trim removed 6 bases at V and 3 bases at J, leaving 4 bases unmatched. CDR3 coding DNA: TGTGCCAGCAGGACCGGGACAGGGGGCTACGAGCAGTACTTC. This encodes CASRTGTGGYEQYF.

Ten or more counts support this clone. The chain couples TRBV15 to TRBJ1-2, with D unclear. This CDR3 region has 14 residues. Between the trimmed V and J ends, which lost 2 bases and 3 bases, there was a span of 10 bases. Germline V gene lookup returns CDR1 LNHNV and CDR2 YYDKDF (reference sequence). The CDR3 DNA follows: TGTGCCACCAGCAGATTTACTGGCGACTATGGCTACACCTTC. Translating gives CATSRFTGDYGYTF.

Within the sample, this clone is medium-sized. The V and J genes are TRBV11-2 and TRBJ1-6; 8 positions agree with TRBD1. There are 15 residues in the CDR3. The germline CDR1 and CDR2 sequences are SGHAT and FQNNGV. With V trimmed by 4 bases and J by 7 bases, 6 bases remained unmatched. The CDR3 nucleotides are TGTGCCAGCAGCTCGAATAGGACAGGGAATTCACCCCTCCACTTT. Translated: CASSSNRTGNSPLHF.

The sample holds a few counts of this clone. CDR3 nucleotides: TGCGCCAGCAGCTCCGGACTAGCCTCCTACAATGAGCAGTTCTTC. This gives the protein CASSSGLASYNEQFF. The rearrangement links TRBV5-1 to TRBJ2-1; 8 positions match TRBD2. CDR1 is SGHRS and CDR2 is YFSETQ in the germline V gene. The V segment lost 3 bases and the J segment 0 bases; nucleotides outside the gene matches: 2. The CDR3 has 15 amino acids. Looking up the rest from reference TRBV5-1 and TRBJ2-1 gives the full variable domain: KAGVTQTPRYLIKTRGQQVTLSCSPISGHRSVSWYQQTPGQGLQFLFEYFSETQRNKGNFPGRFSGRQFSNSRSEMNVSTLELGDSALYLCASSSGLASYNEQFFGPGTRLTVL.

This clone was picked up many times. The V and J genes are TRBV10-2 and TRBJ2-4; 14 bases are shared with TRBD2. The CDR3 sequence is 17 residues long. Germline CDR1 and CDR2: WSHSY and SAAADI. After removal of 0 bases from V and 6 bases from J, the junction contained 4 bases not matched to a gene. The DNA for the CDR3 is TGCGCCAGCAGTGAGTCGGGACTAGCGGGAGCAGTAAACATTCAGTACTTC. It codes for CASSESGLAGAVNIQYF.

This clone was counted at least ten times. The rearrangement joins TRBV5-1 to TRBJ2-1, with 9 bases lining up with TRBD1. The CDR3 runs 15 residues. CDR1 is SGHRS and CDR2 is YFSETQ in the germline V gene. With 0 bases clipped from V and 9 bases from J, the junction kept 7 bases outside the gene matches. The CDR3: CASSLEQGARSEQFF. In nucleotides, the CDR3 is TGCGCCAGCAGCTTGGAACAGGGGGCGCGTAGTGAGCAGTTCTTC.

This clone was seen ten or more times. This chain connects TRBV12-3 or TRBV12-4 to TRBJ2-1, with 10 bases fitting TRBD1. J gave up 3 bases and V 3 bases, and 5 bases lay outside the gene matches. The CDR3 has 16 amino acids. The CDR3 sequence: CASSFYRTGGYNEQFF. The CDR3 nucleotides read TGTGCCAGCAGTTTCTACCGGACAGGGGGCTACAATGAGCAGTTCTTC.

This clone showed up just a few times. This CDR3 is CASSLLAGSSDTQYF. CDR3 nucleotide sequence: TGTGCCAGCAGCTTACTCGCCGGGTCGTCAGATACGCAGTATTTT. The chain is built from TRBV7-8 and TRBJ2-3, with unresolved D. Trimming stripped 2 bases from V and 4 bases from J, with 13 bases between. The CDR3 covers 15 residues. Germline CDR1 and CDR2: SGHVS and FQNEAQ.

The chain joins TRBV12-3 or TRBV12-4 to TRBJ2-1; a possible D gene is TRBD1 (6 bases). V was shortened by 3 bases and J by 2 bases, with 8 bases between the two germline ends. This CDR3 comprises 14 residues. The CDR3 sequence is CASSFGGPYNEQFF. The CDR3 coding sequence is TGTGCCAGCAGTTTTGGGGGCCCCTACAATGAGCAGTTCTTC.